The rows below give T cell receptor beta chains drawn from one sample of a study of T cell responses to AZD1222 COVID-19 vaccine. Produced via immunoSEQ multiplex PCR; TCRdb's table is partial and in-frame only. Of 110,000 to 150,000 clones in the sample, more than 80% were seen once. This sample comprised peripheral blood, obtained on day 0 of MenACWY control vaccination. The receptor source for this set is an adult in good health. Both conserved end residues are part of each CDR3. Each record gives: clone size, V gene, CDR3 protein. Expanded clones are given a class, and other clones once, few, many or no size at all.

NA | TRBV5-1 | CASTGNEQFF
NA | TRBV3-1/TRBV3-2 | CASSPPYGQNTEAFF
NA | TRBV19 | CASSINGGNEQYF
NA | TRBV18 | CASSGSGTNTGELFF
NA | TRBV11-3 | CASSLGGQGADTQYF
NA | TRBV6-5 | CASSSGRTSGTDTQYF
NA | TRBV19 | CASSSAYRGVEQFF
NA | TRBV18 | CASSGTYRQETQYF
NA | TRBV27 | CASSSKYEGADGYTF
once | TRBV7-9 | CASSLEGGTEAFF